The 2 T cell receptor beta chains listed next were all sequenced from one sample in a study of identical twins. TCRdb analysed the 5' RACE reads with MiXCR anew, one entry per CDR3 protein. Of 280,000 or so distinct CDR3 sequences listed, about 8.9% are singletons. The sample also formed part of further work on yellow fever vaccine responses in identical twins.

Sample: memory (CD45RO+) T cells sorted from blood. Receptors were obtained from a woman between 18 and 29 years old in good health.

This clonotype occurred many times. This chain joins TRBV5-5 and TRBJ1-2, with D unclear. In germline, CDR1 is SGHKS, CDR2 YYEKEE (reference sequence). V gave up 0 bases and J gave up 6 bases, with 9 bases separating them. The CDR3 is 13 residues long. The CDR3, as DNA: TGTGCCAGCAGCTTGGAGCCACGGGATGGCTACACCTTC. Translating it yields CASSLEPRDGYTF.

The chain uses TRBV7-7 and TRBJ2-2; TRBD1 might be the D (5 bases). The length of the CDR3 is 14 residues. Germline V gene data show CDR1 as SSHAT and CDR2 as FNYEAQ (reference sequence). Trimming took 8 bases from V and 4 from J, leaving 14 bases between them. The CDR3 spells CASRPQGATGELFF. The CDR3 nucleotides are TGTGCCAGCCGACCCCAGGGTGCCACCGGGGAGCTGTTTTTT.